This T cell receptor beta chain was captured by sequencing in a study of T cell responses to AZD1222 COVID-19 vaccine. Study-wide findings and caveats: Spike-specific TCR depth and breadth grew after two AZD1222 doses. The span of vaccine-associated CD4 TCRs extended across spike, with dominance at 160-218 and 743-854. It was only five to seven AZD1222 recipients who were seropositive at baseline. None of the repertoires were sampled until the peak T cell response had passed.

To note about this clone: What it recognizes is unknown.

Assay used: immunoSEQ multiplex PCR; TCRdb lists only in-frame clones, some missing. The repertoire consists of about 150,000 clones, with 70% to 90% occurring once and the leading ten covering about 3.7%. The ends were cut back, 8 bases at V and 1 base at J, with 12 bases in the middle. Germline assignment: CDR1 SNHLY and CDR2 FYNNEI. CDR3 length equals 13 residues. Sample: peripheral blood, taken on day 0 of MenACWY control vaccination. The TCR comes from an adult in good health. The chain joins TRBV2 to TRBJ2-7; D is perhaps TRBD1 or TRBD2 (5 bases each). The CDR3 here is CASGGRLSYEQYF. CDR3 bases: TGTGCCAGCGGGGGACGGCTATCCTACGAGCAGTACTTC.